The 3 T cell receptor beta chains given below trace back to one sample, sequenced in a study of CD8+CD57+ T cells in acquired aplastic anemia. For CDR3 and TCR beta VDJ profiling, genomic DNA was the template used. TCRdb redid the calling of the reads with MiXCR, one entry per CDR3 protein. Of about 190,000 distinct CDR3 sequences listed, approximately 52% are singletons. Sequenced: sorted CD4+, CD8+, or CD8+CD57+ T cells (not recorded which) from PBMCs. The receptors here all came from a human donor in good health, serving as a control.

The gene calls are TRBV29-1 and TRBJ1-2; D not certain. The V end was cut by 3 bases, the J end by 3 bases, with 8 bases between. The germline CDR1 and CDR2 sequences are SQVTM and ANQGSEA. The CDR3 covers 12 residues. DNA of the CDR3: TGCAGCGTTGATCACGGGTACTATGGCTACACCTTC. It codes for CSVDHGYYGYTF.

The CDR3 loop reads CSADSGTEVGTQYF. CDR3 nucleotide sequence: TGCAGTGCTGATTCCGGGACAGAGGTTGGGACCCAGTACTTC. The chain has TRBV20-1 and TRBJ2-5; 7 bases agree with TRBD1. Germline-derived CDR1 and CDR2 are DFQATT and SNEGSKA (reference sequence). The CDR3 runs 14 residues. V dropped 5 bases and J dropped 7; count of bases not matched to a gene: 13.

Regarding this clonotype: This sequence may be a read error, since a much larger clone differs from it by one base. The conserved phenylalanine or tryptophan normally closing the CDR3 is absent here, so this likely arose from a read error. The J gene is TRBJ1-5, the V gene TRBV7-9; no firm D call. Germline-derived CDR1 and CDR2 are SEHNR and FQNEAQ (reference sequence). The CDR3 contains 16 residues. V lost 1 base, J lost 4 bases, and 14 bases lay in between. The CDR3 region is CASSLGFGQANQPQHS. CDR3 sequence (DNA): TGTGCCAGCAGCTTAGGGTTTGGGCAGGCTAATCAGCCCCAGCATTCT.